This T cell receptor (beta chain) is from a study of naive and memory T cell subsets. Study-wide results and limits: TCR transcript changes with activation or differentiation may affect this RNA method.

Four PCR rounds used nested alpha and beta constant region primers plus the SP2 primer. Alpha and beta constant region primers primed reverse transcription for blood and skin samples. Via MiXCR, TCRdb re-called the 5' RACE reads, giving one row per CDR3 protein. The data contain tens of thousands of distinct CDR3 sequences, around 8% of them seen just once; the ten biggest clones take up 15% to 20%. TCR cDNA received a 3' ligated oligonucleotide that carried a UMI. This clonotype was seen many times. Its antigen is still unknown. The sequence came from a female donor in good health.

In DNA, the CDR3 is TGCGCCAGCAGTACCGGGGCAGGGCTGAACACTGAAGCTTTCTTT. This translates into CASSTGAGLNTEAFF. The gene calls are TRBV5-1 and TRBJ1-1; D may be TRBD1 (5 bases). CDR3 length: 15 amino acids. Trimming removed 5 bases from V and 0 bases from J, with 14 bases in between. Looked up from germline, CDR1 is SGHRS and CDR2 is YFSETQ.